A selection of T cell receptor beta chains follows, all from one sample in a study of blood T cell repertoires in COVID-19. Clones were read by immunoSEQ multiplex PCR, and TCRdb kept only the in-frame ones, dropping some. The sample holds over 150,000 clones, 85% to 95% seen once. Sequencing was performed on peripheral blood. These TCRs come from a man between 45 and 60 years old with acute or convalescent COVID-19. The CDR3 runs from the conserved cysteine through the conserved F or W. The order of the fields is D gene, J gene, V gene, CDR3 DNA, CDR3 protein. D genes are given only for firm matches.

-	TRBJ2-7	TRBV28	TGTGCCAGCAGCTACCCGTACGAGCAGTACTTC	CASSYPYEQYF
-	TRBJ2-2	TRBV7-2	TGTGCCAGCAGCGCGGGGGCGACGAACACCGGGGAGCTGTTTTTT	CASSAGATNTGELFF
TRBD2	TRBJ2-3	TRBV6-1	TGTGCCAGCAGTGAACCAGCGGGAGGGACAGATACGCAGTATTTT	CASSEPAGGTDTQYF
TRBD1	TRBJ2-7	TRBV15	TGTGCCACCAGCCGACTCTACACCGGGACAGGGTCTTACGAGCAGTACTTC	CATSRLYTGTGSYEQYF
-	TRBJ2-5	TRBV4-2	TGTGCCAGCAGCCCTAGTTCAATCGGGTACCAAGAGACCCAGTACTTC	CASSPSSIGYQETQYF
-	TRBJ2-5	TRBV9	TGTGCCAGCAGCGTAGATGATGTGGCAGAGACCCAGTACTTC	CASSVDDVAETQYF
-	TRBJ2-6	TRBV4-2	TGTGCCAGCAGCCAAGAGGGGGACTTTCCCTCCGGGGCCAACGTCCTGACTTTC	CASSQEGDFPSGANVLTF
TRBD2	TRBJ2-2	TRBV19	TGTGCCAGTAGTGCTAGCGGGAGCGGGTTTAGCGGGGAGCTGTTTTTT	CASSASGSGFSGELFF
TRBD1	TRBJ1-5	TRBV19	TGTGCCAGTAGTCCCCCTCCGACAGGGGGTGTCAATCAGCCCCAGCATTTT	CASSPPPTGGVNQPQHF
-	TRBJ1-5	TRBV5-8	TGTGCCAGCAGCACCAAGGGGGGCAATCAGCCCCAGCATTTT	CASSTKGGNQPQHF
TRBD2	TRBJ2-3	TRBV7-3	TGTGCCAGCACCCCGGGAGGGACAGATACGCAGTATTTT	CASTPGGTDTQYF
-	TRBJ2-1	TRBV29-1	TGCAGCGGGGGGGCAGGGTATGGTGAGCAGTTCTTC	CSGGAGYGEQFF
-	TRBJ1-2	TRBV4-1	TGCGCCAGCAGCCCCCGCCCCTACAGTTCTAACTATGGCTACACCTTC	CASSPRPYSSNYGYTF